The 18 T cell receptor beta chains given below trace back to one sample, sequenced in a study of cytomegalovirus exposure and HLA in healthy donors. The study ran its PCR with 60 Vbeta and 13 Jbeta primers. This table comes from immunoSEQ multiplex PCR, and its TCRdb copy is limited to in-frame clones, with some not included. The sample shows about 150,000 clones, around 68% of them seen only once. The sample taken for sequencing was PBMCs. The receptors were sampled from a young man in good health and CMV-seropositive.

The chain recombines TRBV5-1 with TRBJ1-1; 7 bases map to TRBD1. V lost 0 bases, J lost 3 bases, and 5 bases stayed unmatched. The CDR3 covers 15 residues. Germline values: CDR1 SGHRS, CDR2 YFSETQ. The CDR3 region is CASSLVRGQDTEAFF. The CDR3 nucleotides are TGCGCCAGCAGCTTGGTAAGGGGGCAGGACACTGAAGCTTTCTTT.

The chain joins TRBV10-3 to TRBJ1-2, with 9 positions matching TRBD1. This CDR3 region has 13 residues. Germline trimming cut 10 bases from V and 8 bases from J; bases unmatched to any gene: 11. Germline CDR1 ENHRY, CDR2 SYGVKD. CDR3 nucleotide sequence: TGTGCCACTGGGACAGGGCGAATGTCCGGCTACACCTTC. It specifies CATGTGRMSGYTF.

The genes are TRBV7-6 and TRBJ1-6, with D perhaps matching TRBD1 (6 bases). The CDR3 extends over 14 amino acids. Trimming pared 5 bases from V and 8 bases from J, leaving 13 bases between. Germline lookup yields CDR1 SGHVS and CDR2 FNYEAQ. CDR3 loop: CASSQTGLDSPLHF. CDR3 coding DNA: TGTGCCAGCAGCCAAACAGGGTTGGATTCACCCCTCCACTTT. Full variable domain (missing parts from reference TRBV7-6 and TRBJ1-6): GAGVSQSPRYKVTKRGQDVALRCDPISGHVSLYWYRQALGQGPEFLTYFNYEAQQDKSGLPNDRFSAERPEGSISTLTIQRTEQRDSAMYRCASSQTGLDSPLHFGNGTRLTVT.

This chain joins TRBV4-2 and TRBJ2-1, with 8 bases matching TRBD2. Trimming cost V 0 bases and J 0 bases; bases outside gene matches: 7. CDR3 length: 18 residues. Germline V gene sequence: CDR1 LGHNA, CDR2 YNFKEQ. The CDR3, as DNA: TGTGCCAGCAGCCAAGAATCCCCCGGGACTAGCTCCTACAATGAGCAGTTCTTC. Translated: CASSQESPGTSSYNEQFF.

V is TRBV10-3 and J is TRBJ2-7; tentatively, D is TRBD2 (6 bases). The CDR3 sequence is 14 residues long. V was shortened by 8 bases and J by 1 base, with 15 bases between the two germline ends. CDR1 ENHRY and CDR2 SYGVKD come from the germline V gene. The CDR3 DNA follows: TGTGCCATCGCCGGAGGTGCGGGGTCCTACGAGCAGTACTTC. It encodes CAIAGGAGSYEQYF.

In its sample, this clone was seen once. This chain connects TRBV5-1 to TRBJ1-2; 12 nucleotides align to TRBD1. V was clipped by 6 bases and J by 7 bases; unmatched bases: 13. Per the germline V gene, CDR1 is SGHRS and CDR2 is YFSETQ. The CDR3 loop spans 16 amino acids. The CDR3 DNA sequence: TGCGCCAGCACCTCCGGGACAGGGGGCGAGAGGCCTGGCTACACCTTC. Protein product: CASTSGTGGERPGYTF.

This clone came up a few times. The chain links TRBV5-1 to TRBJ2-3; D is uncertain. In germline, CDR1 is SGHRS, CDR2 YFSETQ. The CDR3 covers 11 residues. V was clipped by 4 bases and J by 3 bases, with 3 bases between them. The CDR3 DNA sequence: TGCGCCAGCAGCCTAACAGATACGCAGTATTTT. It codes for CASSLTDTQYF.

CDR3 DNA: TGTGCCAGCAGTCAAGGGGGACTAACGCTCTACGAGCAGTACTTC. Its protein product is CASSQGGLTLYEQYF. The rearrangement links TRBV6-1 to TRBJ2-7; tentative D call: TRBD2 (7 bases). Trimming cost V 5 bases and J 3 bases, with 17 bases left between them. The CDR3 is 15 amino acids. Germline lookup yields CDR1 MNHNS and CDR2 SASEGT.

This chain joins TRBV19 and TRBJ1-3; 7 bases map to TRBD1. CDR1 is LNHDA and CDR2 is SQIVND in the germline V gene (reference sequence). This CDR3 comprises 13 residues. The J segment lost 1 base and the V segment lost 9 bases, leaving 3 bases of the junction unmatched. The CDR3 DNA reads as TGTGCCAGCGTGGACAGGTCTGGAAACACCATATATTTT. Its translation is CASVDRSGNTIYF.

Only a few counts were recorded for this clone. The rearrangement uses TRBV5-1 and TRBJ1-1; a possible D gene is TRBD1 (5 bases). Germline CDR1 is SGHRS and CDR2 is YFSETQ. This CDR3 has 14 residues. V was shortened by 5 bases and J by 2 bases, with 13 bases between the two germline ends. The CDR3 protein is CASRYSTGNTEAFF. DNA for the CDR3: TGCGCCAGCAGGTACTCCACAGGCAACACTGAAGCTTTCTTT.

CDR3 residues: CATSDQTLVMNTEAFF. The CDR3 coding sequence is TGTGCCACCAGCGATCAGACTCTAGTGATGAACACTGAAGCTTTCTTT. The genes are TRBV15 and TRBJ1-1, with D unclear. The ends were cut back, 5 bases at V and 0 bases at J, with 16 bases in the middle. The CDR3 is made up of 16 amino acids. Germline loops: CDR1 LNHNV, CDR2 YYDKDF (reference sequence).

This clone appeared once. The V gene is TRBV11-2, the J gene TRBJ1-1; the D is unclear. From germline, CDR1 is SGHAT and CDR2 FQNNGV. Trimming cost V 7 bases and J 1 base, with 7 bases left between them. The CDR3 has 12 residues. The chain's CDR3 is CASKGRNTEAFF. CDR3 DNA: TGTGCCAGCAAAGGGAGGAACACTGAAGCTTTCTTT.

This rearrangement joins TRBV9 to TRBJ2-1; 8 nucleotides agree with TRBD1. Looked up from germline, CDR1 is SGDLS and CDR2 is YYNGEE. The CDR3 is made up of 18 amino acids. Germline trimming cut 3 bases from V and 5 bases from J; bases unmatched to any gene: 16. This chain's CDR3 is CASSGGPGQGSYNNEQFF. The CDR3 region has the DNA TGTGCCAGCAGCGGAGGGCCCGGACAGGGAAGTTATAACAATGAGCAGTTCTTC.

The chain carries TRBV19 and TRBJ1-1; 9 bases are a match to TRBD1. V shed 7 bases and J 2 bases; nucleotides not matched to a gene: 11. Germline V CDR1 and CDR2: LNHDA, SQIVND (reference sequence). The length of the CDR3 is 16 residues. The CDR3 region has the DNA TGTGCCAGTAAGGGACAGGGTCGCCGGGGAAACACTGAAGCTTTCTTT. Translating gives CASKGQGRRGNTEAFF.

The chain is built from TRBV5-5 and TRBJ2-3; D gene unclear. Germline V gene sequence: CDR1 SGHKS, CDR2 YYEKEE (reference sequence). The CDR3 has 16 amino acids. The V gene lost 0 bases and the J gene lost 5 bases, with 16 bases spanning the gap. CDR3 amino acids: CASSLGAFPPGDTQYF. The CDR3 region has the DNA TGTGCCAGCAGCTTGGGAGCGTTCCCTCCCGGAGATACGCAGTATTTT. Drawing the rest from reference TRBV5-5 and TRBJ2-3, the complete variable domain is DAGVTQSPTHLIKTRGQQVTLRCSPISGHKSVSWYQQVLGQGPQFIFQYYEKEERGRGNFPDRFSARQFPNYSSELNVNALLLGDSALYLCASSLGAFPPGDTQYFGPGTRLTVL.

This chain connects TRBV5-1 to TRBJ2-3; D not resolved. The CDR3 has 14 amino acids. Germline loops: CDR1 SGHRS, CDR2 YFSETQ. The V end was cut by 2 bases, the J end by 1 base, with 8 bases between. For the CDR3, the DNA is TGCGCCAGCAGCTTAAATCTACGCACAGATACGCAGTATTTT. This translates into CASSLNLRTDTQYF.

This clone was seen only a few times. The chain is built from TRBV2 and TRBJ2-7; TRBD2 aligns across 10 bases. V lost 6 bases to trimming and J lost 2 bases; unmatched junction nucleotides: 4. CDR1 and CDR2 from the germline V gene are SNHLY and FYNNEI. The CDR3 contains 14 residues. The CDR3 region has the DNA TGTGCCAGCAGGTGGACTAGCGGAACCTACGAGCAGTACTTC. It specifies CASRWTSGTYEQYF. Full variable domain (missing parts from reference TRBV2 and TRBJ2-7): EPEVTQTPSHQVTQMGQEVILRCVPISNHLYFYWYRQILGQKVEFLVSFYNNEISEKSEIFDDQFSVERPDGSNFTLKIRSTKLEDSAMYFCASRWTSGTYEQYFGPGTRLTVT.

The V gene is TRBV4-1, the J gene TRBJ2-3, with 7 bases lining up with TRBD2. The germline gives CDR1 MGHRA, CDR2 YSYEKL. Trimming at V came to 3 bases and at J to 2 bases, leaving 8 bases not matched to a gene. CDR3 length equals 16 residues. The CDR3 is CASSQSGGGATDTQYF. The CDR3 bases are TGCGCCAGCAGCCAGTCGGGCGGGGGTGCCACAGATACGCAGTATTTT.